The subject of this entry is one T cell receptor beta chain. This clonotype was found a few times. It has no known antigen specificity. Base qualities are not recorded, but no much larger clone differs from it by a single base. Taken from the germline V gene, the CDR1 and CDR2 loops are MNHEY and SVGAGI. Its CDR3 holds 18 amino acids, cysteine through phenylalanine. Here the CDR3 DNA is all that survives: 54 bases in frame from base 1. V is cut back by 4 bases and J by 1 base, with 7 bases in the junction unmatched. The library relied on RT-PCR. Instrument used: Illumina HiSeq 2500. Using fastp trimming at Q25 and MiXCR clonotype assembly, TCRdb reanalyzed the public sequencing data and kept in-frame beta chains. For every CDR3 protein sequence, its rows merge into one entry that carries the most common genes and DNA. A total of approximately 530,000 distinct CDR3 sequences appear in this sample, approximately 7.7% of them only once. The leading ten clones occupy 10% to 15% of the sample.

This sample is part of a study of response to subunit inactivated influenza vaccine (dated by TCRdb to between 2017 and 2018). Background for the entire study: Deep quantitative profiling of the T cell receptor repertoire was used in the study to follow responses to a trivalent subunit inactivated influenza vaccine. Results the study describes overall, beyond this receptor: According to the authors, only a limited number of new T cells may be recruited by each seasonal influenza vaccination.

Sequences were derived from PBMCs from blood, sampled less than 30 months after vaccination. The chain couples TRBV6-5 to TRBJ2-1, and 13 bases in between align with TRBD2. The TCR comes from a man aged 50 to 75 who received an inactivated influenza vaccine. Donor details come from another sample of the same person, matched by shared clones. The DNA sequence follows: TGTGCCAGCAGTTTTCGACTAGCGGGGGGTATTTCCTACAATGAGCAGTTCTTC. This sequence encodes CASSFRLAGGISYNEQFF.